Below are 7 T cell receptor beta chains sequenced from a single sample in a study of CD8 T cells in ankylosing spondylitis. Overall study results and limits: Blood of patients with ankylosing spondylitis appeared to be characterized by a TCR beta motif of several highly homologous variants.

No antigen has been identified for these receptors. MiXCR was run by TCRdb on the 5' RACE reads, yielding one entry per CDR3 protein. Of 330,000 or so distinct CDR3 sequences detected, around 8% appear once; the ten largest clones hold about 15%. Sample: blood, either unsorted or a sorted T cell fraction (not recorded which). These receptors were collected from a male donor with ankylosing spondylitis.

The chain combines TRBV12-3 or TRBV12-4 with TRBJ2-3, with 8 nucleotides matching TRBD1. Trimming took 6 bases from V and 3 from J; bases not matched to a gene: 8. This CDR3 contains 15 residues. The CDR3 DNA reads as TGTGCCAGCAGCAAGACAGGGGATTCGACAGATACGCAGTATTTT. It specifies CASSKTGDSTDTQYF.

This clonotype was seen many times. V is TRBV27 and J is TRBJ2-2; 11 bases map to TRBD2. The CDR3 loop spans 20 amino acids. Germline CDR1 and CDR2: MNHEY and SMNVEV (reference sequence). J gave up 4 bases and V 4 bases, and 17 bases lay outside the gene matches. The CDR3 DNA reads TGTGCCAGCAGTTCTCTTTTACTAGCGGGAGCCACAATCGCCACCGGGGAGCTGTTTTTT. It encodes CASSSLLLAGATIATGELFF.

In its sample, this clonotype was seen a few times. This chain joins TRBV7-9 and TRBJ2-3; a possible D gene is TRBD1 (6 bases). This CDR3 has 15 residues. The germline CDR1 and CDR2 sequences are SEHNR and FQNEAQ (reference sequence). V was pared by 7 bases and J by 1 base, with 15 bases between. The CDR3 region has the DNA TGTGCCAGCACCCAGGGGCTAGTCGGCACAGATACGCAGTATTTT. This codes for CASTQGLVGTDTQYF. Full variable domain (outside the CDR3, taken from reference TRBV7-9 and TRBJ2-3): DTGVSQNPRHKITKRGQNVTFRCDPISEHNRLYWYRQTLGQGPEFLTYFQNEAQLEKSRLLSDRFSAERPKGSFSTLEIQRTEQGDSAMYLCASTQGLVGTDTQYFGPGTRLTVL.

The genes are TRBV20-1 and TRBJ2-7; 9 nucleotides match TRBD2. Germline CDR1 is DFQATT and CDR2 is SNEGSKA (reference sequence). Trimming cost V 0 bases and J 2 bases; bases outside gene matches: 5. CDR3 length: 15 residues. CDR3 coding DNA: TGCAGTGCTAGAGATCTAGCGGGACCCCCCTACGAGCAGTACTTC. Translating it yields CSARDLAGPPYEQYF.

This clonotype has at least ten counts. The chain carries TRBV29-1 and TRBJ2-7, with D possibly TRBD1 on 6 matching bases. CDR1 is SQVTM and CDR2 is ANQGSEA in the germline V gene. The CDR3 spans 15 residues. V dropped 1 base and J dropped 0 bases, with 13 bases sitting between them. This chain's CDR3 is CSVEGNPGASYEQYF. The CDR3 bases are TGCAGCGTTGAAGGTAACCCAGGGGCCTCCTACGAGCAGTACTTC.

The V gene is TRBV2, the J gene TRBJ2-3, with D unresolved. Deletions cut 3 bases from V and 1 base from J, with 20 bases between. The V gene's germline CDR1 is SNHLY and CDR2 FYNNEI. CDR3 length: 18 residues. CDR3 nucleotide sequence: TGTGCCAGCAGTGAGCCAGACGACCGGACGGTCGGCACAGATACGCAGTATTTT. Residues: CASSEPDDRTVGTDTQYF.

This clonotype was seen ten or more times. V usage is TRBV3-1 and J usage is TRBJ1-2; the D is unclear. The germline gives CDR1 LGHDT, CDR2 YNNKEL (reference sequence). The CDR3 runs to 15 residues. Trimming took off 5 bases at V and 1 base at J, with 14 bases between the two ends. The DNA of the CDR3 is TGTGCCAGCAGCACCTGGACGCAGATTAACTATGGCTACACCTTC. It yields the protein CASSTWTQINYGYTF. Together with reference TRBV3-1 and TRBJ1-2, the CDR3 gives the full variable domain: DTAVSQTPKYLVTQMGNDKSIKCEQNLGHDTMYWYKQDSKKFLKIMFSYNNKELIINETVPNRFSPKSPDKAHLNLHINSLELGDSAVYFCASSTWTQINYGYTFGSGTRLTVV.